This passage covers 13 T cell receptor beta chains from one sample sequenced in a study of blood T cells in healthy people across ages. Using a J-beta primer mix together with a sample-barcoded 5' primer, a second PCR was run for roughly 7 to 12 cycles. TCRdb itself ran the 5' RACE reads through MiXCR, one entry per CDR3 protein. The data hold around 1,700,000 distinct CDR3 sequences, with 25% to 30% observed a single time. Sequenced sample: blood. The receptor set was obtained from a woman in her twenties or thirties in good health.

J is TRBJ2-3 and V is TRBV6-6; TRBD1 matches at 11 bases. With V trimmed by 6 bases and J by 7 bases, 12 bases remained unmatched. This CDR3 has 16 residues. Germline V gene sequence: CDR1 MNHNY, CDR2 SVGAGI (reference sequence). The CDR3: CASRSIGQGATNTQYF. Written as DNA, the CDR3 is TGTGCCAGCAGATCAATCGGACAGGGGGCGACGAATACGCAGTATTTT.

The chain has TRBV29-1 and TRBJ1-4; possible D gene TRBD1, 5 bases. This CDR3 region has 11 residues. Germline V gene sequence: CDR1 SQVTM, CDR2 ANQGSEA. V lost 4 bases, J lost 16 bases, and 16 bases lay in between. DNA for the CDR3: TGCAGCGTTGTCACGGGACCCGCCGAGTTTTTT. It encodes CSVVTGPAEFF.

In this sample, this clonotype turned up a few times. The V and J genes are TRBV20-1 and TRBJ1-6; D gene unclear. This CDR3 spans 13 amino acids. Deletions cut 3 bases from V and 6 bases from J, with 9 bases between. CDR1 DFQATT and CDR2 SNEGSKA come from the germline V gene (reference sequence). CDR3 coding DNA: TGCAGTGCTAGGGCTACCTCTAATTCACCCCTCCACTTT. As protein: CSARATSNSPLHF.

This clonotype appeared many times. V is TRBV10-3 and J is TRBJ2-7; TRBD2 matches 10 bases. Germline assignment: CDR1 ENHRY and CDR2 SYGVKD. V was clipped by 6 bases and J by 0 bases; unmatched bases: 2. The CDR3 covers 14 residues. The CDR3 DNA reads as TGTGCCATCAGGGAGCGGGGGGGCTCCTACGAGCAGTACTTC. Translated, it gives CAIRERGGSYEQYF.

This clonotype was detected only a few times. V usage is TRBV29-1 and J usage is TRBJ2-1, with unresolved D. The germline CDR1 and CDR2 sequences are SQVTM and ANQGSEA. The CDR3 sequence is 16 residues long. V gave up 1 base and J gave up 6 bases, with 19 bases separating them. This CDR3 reads CSVEVRSGKTGNEQFF. In DNA, the CDR3 is TGCAGCGTTGAAGTAAGGTCGGGTAAAACGGGCAATGAGCAGTTCTTC.

This clonotype occurred a few times. The rearrangement links TRBV13 to TRBJ1-6, with 7 bases that match TRBD1. The CDR3 is 16 residues long. V was clipped by 2 bases and J by 7 bases; unmatched bases: 8. Germline CDR1 reads PRHDT; CDR2 reads FYEKMQ (reference sequence). The CDR3 bases are TGTGCCAGCAGCTTACGAGGGGGCGCGGGAAATTCACCCCTCCACTTT. This codes for CASSLRGGAGNSPLHF.

This chain joins TRBV28 and TRBJ1-2, with D possibly matching TRBD1 (6 bases). The CDR3 length is 14 residues. V was pared by 11 bases and J by 4 bases, with 20 bases between. CDR1 is MDHEN, CDR2 SYDVKM, per germline. The CDR3 bases are TGTGCCGCCGCGCACCGGGACACACCCTATGGCTACACCTTC. It translates to CAAAHRDTPYGYTF.

V usage is TRBV5-1 and J usage is TRBJ1-4, with D perhaps TRBD1 (6 bases). The CDR3 is made up of 14 amino acids. Trimming took 0 bases from V and 6 from J, leaving 9 bases between them. In germline, CDR1 is SGHRS, CDR2 YFSETQ. The CDR3 region has the DNA TGCGCCAGCAGCTTGGGGTGGACAGATGAAAAACTGTTTTTT. Residues: CASSLGWTDEKLFF.

V usage is TRBV20-1 and J usage is TRBJ1-1; D is undetermined. V lost 1 base and J lost 1, with 10 bases in between. Germline V gene data show CDR1 as DFQATT and CDR2 as SNEGSKA (reference sequence). The CDR3 spans 14 residues. CDR3 DNA sequence: TGCAGTGCTAGAGCGACTGCGGCGAACACTGAAGCTTTCTTT. Amino acids: CSARATAANTEAFF.

The chain links TRBV3-1 to TRBJ2-3; D not certain. The germline V gene has CDR1 LGHDT and CDR2 YNNKEL (reference sequence). Trimming took 4 bases from V and 2 from J, leaving 19 bases between them. CDR3 length equals 17 residues. This CDR3 reads CASSPLPLGRVTDTQYF. The CDR3 DNA reads as TGTGCCAGCAGCCCACTCCCTCTCGGACGGGTCACAGATACGCAGTATTTT.

This clonotype was counted only a few times. The chain has TRBV2 and TRBJ1-5; 9 nucleotides agree with TRBD1. Germline loops: CDR1 SNHLY, CDR2 FYNNEI. Germline trimming cut 7 bases from V and 2 bases from J; bases unmatched to any gene: 3. The CDR3 contains 14 residues. The CDR3 protein is CASKTGGGNQPQHF. The CDR3 DNA sequence: TGTGCCAGCAAGACAGGGGGAGGCAATCAGCCCCAGCATTTT. Using reference TRBV2 and TRBJ1-5 for the parts outside the CDR3, the full variable domain is EPEVTQTPSHQVTQMGQEVILRCVPISNHLYFYWYRQILGQKVEFLVSFYNNEISEKSEIFDDQFSVERPDGSNFTLKIRSTKLEDSAMYFCASKTGGGNQPQHFGDGTRLSIL.

The gene calls are TRBV20-1 and TRBJ2-3; maybe TRBD2 (6 bases). CDR3 length: 10 residues. V was pared by 1 base and J by 14 bases, with 10 bases between. Germline V gene data show CDR1 as DFQATT and CDR2 as SNEGSKA (reference sequence). This CDR3 is CSARAGVTYF. CDR3 sequence (DNA): TGCAGTGCTAGAGCGGGAGTGACGTATTTT.

This clonotype has more than one count but fewer than ten. CDR3 loop: CASSSVTGVGANVLTF. CDR3 coding DNA: TGTGCCAGCAGTTCGGTAACAGGGGTGGGGGCCAACGTCCTGACTTTC. The rearrangement uses TRBV28 and TRBJ2-6; 7 bases line up with TRBD1. The CDR3 consists of 16 residues. Losses at the gene ends were 4 bases for V and 4 bases for J; bases not matched to a gene: 7. The germline gives CDR1 MDHEN, CDR2 SYDVKM.